Each of the 4 T cell receptor beta chains below was sequenced from the same sample in a study of early T cells in non-severe SARS-CoV-2 infection. One entry per CDR3 protein, called by TCRdb with MiXCR from the 5' RACE reads. The table records 70,000 or so distinct CDR3 sequences, around an eighth of them present only once. Sequences were obtained from whole blood. The receptors come from an adult who was a healthcare worker with PCR-confirmed SARS-CoV-2 infection or an uninfected control (not recorded which).

The gene calls are TRBV12-3 or TRBV12-4 and TRBJ1-1, with 9 bases identical to TRBD1. The CDR3 spans 14 residues. The V and J ends lost 4 bases and 7 bases, in that order; junction bases with no gene match: 7. In nucleotides, the CDR3 is TGTGCCAGCAGTTCGACGGACAGGGGAAATGAAGCTTTCTTT. Residues: CASSSTDRGNEAFF.

The chain employs TRBV5-5 and TRBJ2-2; D call uncertain. The CDR3 runs to 14 residues. Germline loops: CDR1 SGHKS, CDR2 YYEKEE (reference sequence). V lost 1 base to trimming and J lost 6 bases, with 10 bases between them. The CDR3 sequence is CASSLMGYSGELFF. CDR3 coding DNA: TGTGCCAGCAGCTTGATGGGTTATTCCGGGGAGCTGTTTTTT.

The J gene is TRBJ1-2, the V gene TRBV28; 7 bases are a match to TRBD1. The ends lost 5 bases at V and 2 bases at J; junction bases unmatched: 2. Germline CDR1 is MDHEN and CDR2 is SYDVKM. This CDR3 comprises 13 residues. This chain's CDR3 is CASSVTGNYGYTF. The CDR3 nucleotides read TGTGCCAGCAGTGTGACAGGGAACTATGGCTACACCTTC.

V is TRBV6-2 or TRBV6-3 and J is TRBJ2-1, with D unresolved. V dropped 2 bases and J dropped 7 bases, with 9 bases sitting between them. The CDR3 runs to 13 residues. Looked up from germline, CDR1 is MNHEY and CDR2 is SVGEGT. CDR3 in DNA: TGTGCCAGCAGTTACGGGGTGGAGAATGAGCAGTTCTTC. It yields the protein CASSYGVENEQFF.